These 28 T cell receptor beta chains share one sample of origin, sequenced in a study of human T cells and chemical hapten exposure. Time point in this sample: patch test 2, 6 weeks after DPC sensitization. This sample's treatment: therapeutic diphenylcyclopropenone sensitization with weekly scalp DPC. TCRdb redid the calling of the RACE reads with MiXCR, one entry per CDR3 protein. The sample has about 42,000 distinct CDR3 sequences, approximately 9% seen once; the top ten hold over 14%. The starting material was whole blood, obtained in connection with sensitization to the hapten diphenylcyclopropenone (DPC). These receptors came from a woman aged 40 to 50 with alopecia areata. Some clones in this sample may be carry-over from other donors' samples.

This chain links TRBV19 with TRBJ2-3; D uncertain. Germline assignment: CDR1 LNHDA and CDR2 SQIVND (reference sequence). Trimming took 3 bases from V and 6 from J, leaving 10 bases between them. CDR3 length: 13 residues. CDR3 amino acids: CASSIGRVDTQYF. CDR3 bases: TGTGCCAGTAGTATTGGAAGGGTTGATACGCAGTATTTT. Full variable domain (rest looked up from reference TRBV19 and TRBJ2-3): DGGITQSPKYLFRKEGQNVTLSCEQNLNHDAMYWYRQDPGQGLRLIYYSQIVNDFQKGDIAEGYSVSREKKESFPLTVTSAQKNPTAFYLCASSIGRVDTQYFGPGTRLTVL.

This clonotype has at least ten counts. The V gene is TRBV7-9, the J gene TRBJ2-7, with TRBD1 as a possible D gene (5 bases). Per the germline V gene, CDR1 is SEHNR and CDR2 is FQNEAQ (reference sequence). V gave up 1 base and J gave up 6 bases, with 7 bases separating them. CDR3 length: 12 residues. DNA for the CDR3: TGTGCCAGCAGCTTAGGGGGCGGCGAGCAGTACTTC. Protein sequence: CASSLGGGEQYF.

Ten or more counts support this clonotype. The CDR3 sequence: CAISGVGDGVQYF. For the CDR3, the DNA is TGTGCCATCAGTGGGGTCGGGGATGGAGTCCAGTACTTC. This chain joins TRBV10-3 and TRBJ2-7; tentative D call: TRBD2 (5 bases). Looked up from germline, CDR1 is ENHRY and CDR2 is SYGVKD. Trimming took off 4 bases at V and 10 bases at J, with 17 bases between the two ends. The CDR3 has 13 residues.

The gene calls are TRBV28 and TRBJ1-3; no firm D call. The CDR3 totals 14 residues. The germline gives CDR1 MDHEN, CDR2 SYDVKM. Trimming took 6 bases from V and 1 from J, leaving 10 bases between them. The CDR3 nucleotides read TGTGCCAGCAGCGACGGTCTATCTGGAAACACCATATATTTT. Translated, it gives CASSDGLSGNTIYF.

As regards this clonotype: The junction differs from germline at one of its ends, possibly a read error. The genes are TRBV15 and TRBJ1-1, with D possibly matching TRBD1 (6 bases). Per the germline V gene, CDR1 is LNHNV and CDR2 is YYDKDF (reference sequence). This CDR3 contains 16 residues. The CDR3 coding sequence is TGTGGCACCAGCAGGGAACACAGGGCCCTTAACACTGAAGCTTTCTTT. As protein: CGTSREHRALNTEAFF.

This clonotype showed up many times. V usage is TRBV7-6 and J usage is TRBJ2-1; D ambiguous. The CDR3 runs 14 residues. Germline assignment: CDR1 SGHVS and CDR2 FNYEAQ. Trimming left V 5 bases short and J 0 bases short, with 8 bases between. The CDR3 protein is CASSPDRSYNEQFF. DNA of the CDR3: TGTGCCAGCAGCCCGGACCGCTCCTACAATGAGCAGTTCTTC.

This clonotype was seen repeatedly, ten times or more. The chain joins TRBV18 to TRBJ2-5, with 10 bases fitting TRBD2. This CDR3 is built from 16 residues. Trimming at V came to 5 bases and at J to 4 bases, leaving 10 bases not matched to a gene. CDR1 KGHSH and CDR2 LQKENI come from the germline V gene. CDR3 nucleotide sequence: TGTGCCAGCTCAACAAGCCAACTAGCGGGGACAGAGACCCAGTACTTC. Protein product: CASSTSQLAGTETQYF.

This clonotype was observed many times. The gene calls are TRBV2 and TRBJ2-1, with D unresolved. The V gene's germline CDR1 is SNHLY and CDR2 FYNNEI. Between the trimmed V and J ends, which lost 3 bases and 6 bases, there was a span of 0 bases. This CDR3 is built from 10 residues. Written as DNA, the CDR3 is TGTGCCAGCAGTGACAATGAGCAGTTCTTC. It codes for CASSDNEQFF.

This clonotype has at least ten counts. V and J are TRBV12-3 or TRBV12-4 and TRBJ1-3, with a weak D call TRBD1 (6 bases). The V end lost 6 bases, the J end lost 0 bases, and 12 bases lay between the germline ends. The CDR3 sequence is 15 residues long. CDR3 DNA: TGTGCCAGCAGCCCAGGGGACCTCTCTGGAAACACCATATATTTT. The encoded protein is CASSPGDLSGNTIYF.

This clonotype was detected ten times or more. The gene calls are TRBV7-6 and TRBJ1-1, with D unclear. The germline V gene encodes CDR1 SGHVS and CDR2 FNYEAQ. This CDR3 spans 12 amino acids. V was trimmed by 5 bases and J by 4 bases, leaving 8 bases between them. Here the CDR3 DNA reads TGTGCCAGCAGCCCCCTGGGCACTGAAGCTTTCTTT. Translating it yields CASSPLGTEAFF.

This clonotype was recorded at least ten times. V gene TRBV25-1 combines with J gene TRBJ2-5; a weak D match, TRBD2 (6 bases). V was cut by 1 base and J by 6 bases, with 9 bases left in between. The germline CDR1 and CDR2 sequences are MGHDK and SYGVNS. CDR3 length: 13 residues. The CDR3, as DNA: TGTGCCAGCAGTGAATCGGGGGAGAAGACCCAGTACTTC. This gives the protein CASSESGEKTQYF.

This clonotype was seen many times. The V gene is TRBV10-1, the J gene TRBJ2-4, with D possibly TRBD1 on 7 matching bases. Germline V lookup: CDR1 WNHNN, CDR2 SYGVQD (reference sequence). This CDR3 spans 15 amino acids. This CDR3 reads CPVLSGGLAKNIQYF. The CDR3 DNA reads as TGCCCCGTCCTCTCAGGGGGGCTAGCCAAAAACATTCAGTACTTC.

In its sample, this clonotype was seen many times. V usage is TRBV19 and J usage is TRBJ1-5, with no clear D. The V gene lost 3 bases and the J gene lost 1 base, with 10 bases spanning the gap. The CDR3 contains 15 residues. Germline assignment: CDR1 LNHDA and CDR2 SQIVND (reference sequence). This CDR3 is CASSIGDFSNQPQHF. The CDR3 region has the DNA TGTGCCAGTAGTATCGGAGACTTCAGCAATCAGCCCCAGCATTTT.

By its share, this clonotype is medium-sized. This chain joins TRBV7-6 and TRBJ1-1; TRBD1 agrees at 10 bases. The germline CDR1 and CDR2 sequences are SGHVS and FNYEAQ. The CDR3 spans 16 residues. The V segment lost 5 bases and the J segment 3 bases; nucleotides outside the gene matches: 9. The CDR3 DNA reads TGTGCCAGCAGCCAGTGGACAGGGGGTAGGGACACTGAAGCTTTCTTT. It translates to CASSQWTGGRDTEAFF.

The chain combines TRBV10-3 with TRBJ2-7, with D unclear. Trimming cost V 7 bases and J 2 bases, with 15 bases left between them. The length of the CDR3 is 14 residues. Germline lookup yields CDR1 ENHRY and CDR2 SYGVKD. The CDR3 loop is CAIKTRPGTYEQYF. For the CDR3, the DNA is TGTGCCATCAAAACGAGACCCGGAACCTACGAGCAGTACTTC.

This clonotype was counted at least ten times. J is TRBJ1-5 and V is TRBV5-8; a possible D gene is TRBD1 (6 bases). Germline values: CDR1 SGHTS, CDR2 YDEGEE. CDR3 size: 15 residues. Deletions cut 5 bases from V and 0 bases from J, with 12 bases between. The CDR3 protein is CASRKGQISNQPQHF. The CDR3 coding sequence is TGTGCCAGCAGGAAAGGACAGATTAGCAATCAGCCCCAGCATTTT.

This chain connects TRBV7-9 to TRBJ2-5; tentative D call: TRBD2 (6 bases). The CDR3 totals 14 residues. The germline V and J ends were trimmed by 3 bases and 2 bases, with 10 bases remaining between them. Germline loops: CDR1 SEHNR, CDR2 FQNEAQ (reference sequence). The CDR3 DNA follows: TGTGCCAGCAGCTTGGGACTGCCTCAAGAGACCCAGTACTTC. It translates to CASSLGLPQETQYF. The variable domain in full, completed from reference TRBV7-9 and TRBJ2-5, reads DTGVSQNPRHKITKRGQNVTFRCDPISEHNRLYWYRQTLGQGPEFLTYFQNEAQLEKSRLLSDRFSAERPKGSFSTLEIQRTEQGDSAMYLCASSLGLPQETQYFGPGTRLLVL.

This clonotype was recorded many times. The chain carries TRBV5-1 and TRBJ1-1; D is possibly TRBD1 (5 bases). The germline gives CDR1 SGHRS, CDR2 YFSETQ. Trimming removed 2 bases at V and 0 bases at J, with 14 bases between. The CDR3 has 16 amino acids. CDR3 loop: CASSLRGGQLNTEAFF. For the CDR3, the DNA is TGCGCCAGCAGCTTAAGGGGTGGTCAGTTGAACACTGAAGCTTTCTTT.

This clonotype was picked up many times. CDR3 in DNA: TGTGCCACCAGTGAAGCCAGCGGAAACATCTACAATGAGCAGTTCTTC. Its protein product is CATSEASGNIYNEQFF. The chain combines TRBV24-1 with TRBJ2-1; D may be TRBD2 (5 bases). The CDR3 loop spans 16 amino acids. Germline V lookup: CDR1 KGHDR, CDR2 SFDVKD. The V end was cut by 4 bases, the J end by 3 bases, with 15 bases between.

This clonotype came up many times. V usage is TRBV3-1 and J usage is TRBJ1-5, with D possibly being TRBD1 (5 bases). The V gene's germline CDR1 is LGHDT and CDR2 YNNKEL (reference sequence). The CDR3 is made up of 13 amino acids. Trimming shortened V by 4 bases and J by 6 bases, and 10 bases separated the two germline ends. CDR3 loop: CASSLQGFQPQHF. The CDR3 DNA follows: TGTGCCAGCAGCCTGCAGGGTTTTCAGCCCCAGCATTTT.

The table lists this clonotype with many counts. The chain links TRBV7-9 to TRBJ2-5; tentatively, D is TRBD2 (5 bases). Germline CDR1 is SEHNR and CDR2 is FQNEAQ (reference sequence). Trimming took 8 bases from V and 3 from J, leaving 13 bases between them. The CDR3 covers 13 residues. The CDR3 spells CASRRLAKETQYF. DNA for the CDR3: TGTGCCAGCCGACGGCTAGCCAAAGAGACCCAGTACTTC.

This clonotype was counted only a few times. In nucleotides, the CDR3 is TGTGCCAGCAGTTACGCCGAGGGGGTCGAGGTGTGGGCCAACGTCCTGACTTTC. It encodes CASSYAEGVEVWANVLTF. The chain links TRBV6-5 to TRBJ2-6, with a weak D call TRBD1 (6 bases). The germline gives CDR1 MNHEY, CDR2 SVGAGI. CDR3 length: 18 residues. V was trimmed by 2 bases and J by 5 bases, leaving 19 bases between them.

This clonotype has at least ten counts. The rearrangement joins TRBV2 to TRBJ1-4; no reliable D call. The V gene's germline CDR1 is SNHLY and CDR2 FYNNEI. The CDR3 is 14 amino acids. Between the trimmed V and J ends, which lost 6 bases and 0 bases, there was a span of 8 bases. The CDR3: CASSGGATNEKLFF. CDR3 nucleotide sequence: TGTGCCAGCAGCGGTGGAGCAACTAATGAAAAACTGTTTTTT.

Ten or more counts support this clonotype. The rearrangement links TRBV30 to TRBJ2-7; D is ambiguous. V was clipped by 3 bases and J by 4 bases, with 13 bases between them. CDR1 GTSNPN and CDR2 SVGIG come from the germline V gene (reference sequence). This CDR3 is built from 13 residues. CDR3 loop: CAWRFAGEYEQYF. CDR3 DNA: TGTGCCTGGAGATTCGCAGGAGAGTACGAGCAGTACTTC. The full variable domain, rest sourced from reference TRBV30 and TRBJ2-7, is SQTIHQWPATLVQPVGSPLSLECTVEGTSNPNLYWYRQAAGRGLQLLFYSVGIGQISSEVPQNLSASRPQDRQFILSSKKLLLSDSGFYLCAWRFAGEYEQYFGPGTRLTVT.

This clonotype has just a few counts. The genes are TRBV7-2 and TRBJ1-1; maybe TRBD1 (6 bases). The CDR3 sequence is 12 residues long. The V gene lost 1 base and the J gene lost 9 bases, with 9 bases spanning the gap. Per the germline V gene, CDR1 is SGHTA and CDR2 is FQGNSA. DNA of the CDR3: TGTGCCAGCAGCTTAGACAGGGAAAAAGCTTTCTTT. Its protein product is CASSLDREKAFF.

This clonotype was observed many times. The rearrangement uses TRBV29-1 and TRBJ2-5; D gene uncertain. Germline V lookup: CDR1 SQVTM, CDR2 ANQGSEA. Trimming shortened V by 7 bases and J by 4 bases, and 16 bases separated the two germline ends. This CDR3 has 13 amino acids. The CDR3 reads CSGGERSPETQYF. CDR3 DNA sequence: TGCAGCGGAGGAGAACGGTCCCCAGAGACCCAGTACTTC.

This clonotype was seen a few times. The chain is built from TRBV5-1 and TRBJ2-3, with TRBD1 matching 10 bases. Losses at the gene ends were 4 bases for V and 6 bases for J; bases not matched to a gene: 5. Germline-derived CDR1 and CDR2 are SGHRS and YFSETQ. The CDR3 runs 14 residues. CDR3 amino acids: CASSRGQGVDTQYF. Written as DNA, the CDR3 is TGCGCCAGCAGCCGCGGACAGGGGGTGGATACGCAGTATTTT.

This clonotype was counted only a few times. This chain links TRBV11-3 with TRBJ2-7; the D gene could be TRBD1 or TRBD2 (6 bases each). Germline V gene lookup returns CDR1 SGHNT and CDR2 YENEEA. V lost 2 bases to trimming and J lost 9 bases, with 17 bases between them. The CDR3 covers 14 residues. DNA for the CDR3: TGTGCCAGCAGCTTACGGGGGCGCCCCGATGTGCAGTACTTC. This gives the protein CASSLRGRPDVQYF.